The rows below give T cell receptor beta chains drawn from one sample of a study of shared clonotypes between healthy human individuals. Profiled with immunoSEQ multiplex PCR; TCRdb holds only in-frame clones, not every one. The data contain 1,500,000 or so clones, roughly 96% of them singletons. The source material was naive CD4+ T cells sorted from blood. These receptors all stem from a man aged 30 to 39 in good health. The CDR3 runs from the conserved cysteine through the conserved F or W. A D gene is named only where the DNA matches it firmly.

>TRBV27|.|TRBJ2-3
CASSRGTDTQYF
TGTGCCAGCAGTCGAGGCACAGATACGCAGTATTTT
>TRBV18|TRBD1|TRBJ2-7
CASSPRDRGSSYEQYF
TGTGCCAGCTCACCCAGGGACAGGGGAAGCTCCTACGAGCAGTACTTC
>TRBV2|TRBD2|TRBJ2-3
CASSVAGGGTDTQYF
TGTGCCAGCAGTGTAGCGGGAGGAGGCACAGATACGCAGTATTTT
>TRBV9|.|TRBJ2-2
CASSVGPGVDTGELFF
TGTGCCAGCAGCGTGGGCCCAGGGGTGGACACCGGGGAGCTGTTTTTT
>TRBV6-1|.|TRBJ2-1
CASSELKGTYNEQFF
TGTGCCAGCAGTGAACTCAAGGGAACCTACAATGAGCAGTTCTTC
>TRBV10-2|.|TRBJ2-3
CATSGDRADTQYF
TGCGCCACCTCAGGGGATCGAGCGGATACGCAGTATTTT
>TRBV5-1|.|TRBJ2-1
CASSLGSSYNEQFF
TGCGCCAGCAGCTTAGGAAGCTCCTACAATGAGCAGTTCTTC
>TRBV28|TRBD1|TRBJ2-3
CASSRYPWDRGQRADTQYF
TGTGCCAGCAGTAGATATCCTTGGGACAGGGGGCAGAGGGCAGATACGCAGTATTTT
>TRBV11-2|.|TRBJ2-2
CASSLRANTGELFF
TGTGCCAGCAGCTTACGGGCCAACACCGGGGAGCTGTTTTTT
>TRBV5-1|TRBD2|TRBJ2-1
CASSLTSGNNEQFF
TGCGCCAGCAGCTTGACTAGCGGAAACAATGAGCAGTTCTTC
>TRBV30|.|TRBJ1-1
CAWSGLVNTEAFF
TGTGCCTGGAGTGGTTTGGTGAACACTGAAGCTTTCTTT